The 10 T cell receptor beta chains reported below all come from one sample, sequenced in a study of OX40 agonist ivuxolimab in advanced cancers. Here immunoSEQ multiplex PCR was the method, and the copy in TCRdb shows in-frame clones only, minus some. The data show around 81,000 clones, about 86% seen once. Sequencing was performed on CD4+ or CD8+ T cells sorted from blood, taken in a trial of the OX40 agonist ivuxolimab. Every receptor here comes from an adult with an advanced solid tumor such as melanoma, head and neck, liver or kidney cancer.

This chain uses TRBV7-2 with TRBJ2-6, with 7 bases lining up with TRBD1. V gave up 4 bases and J gave up 1 base; unmatched junction bases: 7. CDR3 length: 17 amino acids. CDR1 is SGHTA, CDR2 FQGNSA, per germline. Here the CDR3 DNA reads TGTGCCAGCAGCTCGACAGGGTATACTTCTGGGGCCAACGTCCTGACTTTC. This encodes CASSSTGYTSGANVLTF.

The chain couples TRBV7-9 to TRBJ2-3; 8 bases map to TRBD2. Germline trimming cut 5 bases from V and 5 bases from J; bases unmatched to any gene: 9. CDR3 length equals 15 residues. The germline CDR1 and CDR2 sequences are SEHNR and FQNEAQ (reference sequence). DNA of the CDR3: TGTGCCAGCAGCCGTATAACTAGCGGAGAAGATACGCAGTATTTT. The encoded protein is CASSRITSGEDTQYF.

The chain employs TRBV11-3 and TRBJ2-1; D might be TRBD1 (6 bases). The CDR3 is made up of 15 amino acids. Germline V gives CDR1 SGHNT, CDR2 YENEEA. With 2 bases removed from V and 8 bases from J, the gap between germline ends came to 16 bases. CDR3 region: CASSLILGGRDEQFF. CDR3 in DNA: TGTGCCAGCAGCTTAATTCTAGGGGGTAGGGATGAGCAGTTCTTC.

This chain connects TRBV6-5 to TRBJ2-7; D call uncertain. Per germline, CDR1 MNHEY and CDR2 SVGAGI. This CDR3 is 14 amino acids long. V was clipped by 7 bases and J by 0 bases, with 13 bases between them. The CDR3 sequence is CASTTSSSSYEQYF. CDR3 coding DNA: TGTGCCAGCACCACCAGCTCGAGCTCCTACGAGCAGTACTTC.

This clone was detected only once. The chain employs TRBV10-2 and TRBJ2-5; TRBD2 matches 15 bases. J lost 5 bases, V lost 6 bases, and 4 bases had no gene match. This CDR3 region has 15 residues. CDR1 is WSHSY and CDR2 is SAAADI in the germline V gene. CDR3 sequence reads: CASRGGTSGRETQYF. CDR3 sequence (DNA): TGCGCCAGCAGGGGGGGGACTAGCGGGAGGGAGACCCAGTACTTC.

The CDR3 DNA reads as TGTGCCAGCAAAGTACTAGTATCCTACAATGAGCAGTTCTTC. As protein: CASKVLVSYNEQFF. J is TRBJ2-1 and V is TRBV2; D may be TRBD2 (5 bases). CDR1 SNHLY and CDR2 FYNNEI come from the germline V gene. This CDR3 is 14 amino acids long. V gave up 7 bases and J gave up 1 base, with 11 bases separating them.

The V gene is TRBV7-9, the J gene TRBJ2-3, with D perhaps matching TRBD1 or TRBD2 (5 bases each). CDR1 is SEHNR and CDR2 is FQNEAQ in the germline V gene (reference sequence). Trimming took off 5 bases at V and 6 bases at J, with 24 bases between the two ends. The CDR3 totals 17 residues. The CDR3 region is CASSNHRDRVFSDTQYF. Written as DNA, the CDR3 is TGTGCCAGCAGCAACCATCGGGACCGGGTGTTCAGCGATACGCAGTATTTT.

The rearrangement joins TRBV9 to TRBJ1-1; the D gene is possibly TRBD1 (6 bases). Germline assignment: CDR1 SGDLS and CDR2 YYNGEE. V was shortened by 0 bases and J by 3 bases, with 12 bases between the two germline ends. The CDR3 length is 15 residues. Here the CDR3 DNA reads TGTGCCAGCAGCGTAGGCCGGGGGCGAGACACTGAAGCTTTCTTT. It is translated as CASSVGRGRDTEAFF. Full variable domain (missing parts from reference TRBV9 and TRBJ1-1): DSGVTQTPKHLITATGQRVTLRCSPRSGDLSVYWYQQSLDQGLQFLIQYYNGEERAKGNILERFSAQQFPDLHSELNLSSLELGDSALYFCASSVGRGRDTEAFFGQGTRLTVV.

V gene TRBV5-1 combines with J gene TRBJ2-7, with 8 bases that match TRBD2. Unmatched junction bases numbered 13, after V lost 2 bases and J lost 0 bases. CDR3 size: 18 residues. CDR1 is SGHRS, CDR2 YFSETQ, per germline. Here the CDR3 DNA reads TGCGCCAGCAGCTTTACGACCCGGGAGGGGGGGGTCTCCTACGAGCAGTACTTC. Its protein is CASSFTTREGGVSYEQYF.

The chain employs TRBV9 and TRBJ1-5, with 7 bases fitting TRBD1. J was trimmed by 10 bases and V by 3 bases; bases with no gene match: 10. Per germline, CDR1 SGDLS and CDR2 YYNGEE. This CDR3 region has 14 residues. The chain's CDR3 is CASSEKGQRGPQHF. The CDR3 DNA sequence: TGTGCCAGCAGCGAGAAGGGACAGCGAGGTCCCCAGCATTTT.